This TCR beta chain was sequenced for a study of CD8 T cells in ankylosing spondylitis. Regarding the study as a whole: Clones linked to disease were reported to show significant enrichment in matched ankylosing spondylitis synovial fluid. Roughly eight highly homologous variants made up a TCR beta motif that seemed to typify ankylosing spondylitis blood.

This clonotype was counted ten times or more. Its target is unknown. Germline values: CDR1 DFQATT, CDR2 SNEGSKA (reference sequence). Trimming removed 5 bases from V and 7 bases from J, with 14 bases in between. The CDR3 is 13 residues long. TCRdb itself ran the 5' RACE reads through MiXCR, one entry per CDR3 protein. The table has roughly 230,000 distinct CDR3 sequences, 18% seen once. This chain uses TRBV20-1 with TRBJ2-2, with a possible D match to TRBD1 (6 bases). This TCR was recovered from a male donor with ankylosing spondylitis or in good health (not recorded which). The sample consisted of blood, either unsorted or a sorted T cell fraction (not recorded which). In DNA form, the CDR3 reads TGCAGTGCTCAACAGGGTGACGGCGGGGAGCTGTTTTTT. This encodes CSAQQGDGGELFF.